The 24 T cell receptor beta chains below come from one sample, sequenced in a study of OX40 agonist ivuxolimab in advanced cancers. The method behind the library was the immunoSEQ multiplex PCR assay. TCRdb re-hosts the immuneACCESS table, in-frame sequences only. Its copies lack some clones; in the studies checked, an unresolved V gene accounts for under half of them, and the cause for the rest is not known. Recorded for this sample are approximately 50,000 clones; just under 95% of them occurred a single time. Approximately 10% of the sample belongs to the ten largest clones. Specimen: CD4+ or CD8+ T cells sorted from blood, collected in a trial of the OX40 agonist ivuxolimab. These receptors originate from an adult with an advanced solid tumor such as melanoma, head and neck, liver or kidney cancer.

This clone was observed once. V is TRBV6-6 and J is TRBJ2-5; D unclear. Trimming shortened V by 8 bases and J by 1 base, and 17 bases separated the two germline ends. This CDR3 contains 15 residues. Germline V gene lookup returns CDR1 MNHNY and CDR2 SVGAGI (reference sequence). The DNA for the CDR3 is TGTGCCAGCGACCCGGCCCCAGGATTCCAAGAGACCCAGTACTTC. Residues: CASDPAPGFQETQYF.

This chain links TRBV7-2 with TRBJ2-5, with D tentatively TRBD1 (6 bases). Germline values: CDR1 SGHTA, CDR2 FQGNSA. V was cut by 1 base and J by 2 bases, with 11 bases left in between. This CDR3 region has 15 residues. CDR3 in amino acids: CASSLVGAKQETQYF. As DNA, the CDR3 is TGTGCCAGCAGCTTAGTGGGGGCAAAGCAAGAGACCCAGTACTTC.

This clone appeared a single time. CDR3 nucleotides: TGTGCCAGCAGTACTATAAGGGGGCTCGAGCAGTACTTC. Its translation is CASSTIRGLEQYF. V is TRBV6-6 and J is TRBJ2-7, with 7 nucleotides matching TRBD1. Germline loops: CDR1 MNHNY, CDR2 SVGAGI (reference sequence). Trimming removed 5 bases from V and 6 bases from J; junction bases left unmatched: 7. This CDR3 region has 13 residues.

This rearrangement joins TRBV30 to TRBJ2-2; D not certain. CDR1 GTSNPN and CDR2 SVGIG come from the germline V gene (reference sequence). The CDR3 sequence is 13 residues long. With 4 bases removed from V and 7 bases from J, the gap between germline ends came to 13 bases. CDR3 sequence reads: CAWIGESSGELFF. CDR3 coding DNA: TGTGCCTGGATTGGGGAATCCAGCGGGGAGCTGTTTTTT. The full variable domain, completed using reference TRBV30 and TRBJ2-2, is SQTIHQWPATLVQPVGSPLSLECTVEGTSNPNLYWYRQAAGRGLQLLFYSVGIGQISSEVPQNLSASRPQDRQFILSSKKLLLSDSGFYLCAWIGESSGELFFGEGSRLTVL.

The chain uses TRBV7-2 and TRBJ1-1, with 11 nucleotides matching TRBD1. The germline V gene has CDR1 SGHTA and CDR2 FQGNSA. The CDR3 totals 16 residues. The ends lost 4 bases at V and 5 bases at J; junction bases unmatched: 9. This CDR3 is CASSSTGTGGRTEAFF. CDR3 coding DNA: TGTGCCAGCAGCTCCACCGGGACAGGGGGTCGGACTGAAGCTTTCTTT.

This chain connects TRBV7-8 to TRBJ2-5; D might be TRBD1 (6 bases). The DNA end favors TRBJ2-7, so the J call may be wrong. The CDR3 covers 15 residues. The germline V gene encodes CDR1 SGHVS and CDR2 FQNEAQ. The CDR3 sequence: CASSLALGQSYEQYF. CDR3 sequence (DNA): TGTGCCAGCAGCTTAGCGCTAGGACAGTCCTACGAGCAGTACTTC.

The rearrangement uses TRBV19 and TRBJ2-7; 8 nucleotides match TRBD2. This CDR3 region has 14 residues. The V gene end was trimmed by 7 bases and the J gene end by 0 bases; junction bases not matched to a gene: 5. CDR1 and CDR2 from the germline V gene are LNHDA and SQIVND (reference sequence). The CDR3: CASMATSASYEQYF. The CDR3 DNA reads as TGTGCCAGTATGGCGACTAGCGCCTCCTACGAGCAGTACTTC.

The chain uses TRBV6-7 and TRBJ2-5, with 9 bases aligning to TRBD1. TRBV6-7 belongs to the ORF category, with a function that is uncertain. CDR3 length equals 15 residues. J was trimmed by 4 bases and V by 5 bases; bases with no gene match: 8. The CDR3 DNA reads as TGTGCCAGCAGTAGGGAACAGGGGGCGCGAGAGACCCAGTACTTC. Its protein is CASSREQGARETQYF.

The count of this clone is one. V gene TRBV28 combines with J gene TRBJ2-7; 13 bases match TRBD2. CDR3 length: 16 residues. Trimming removed 4 bases from V and 4 bases from J; junction bases left unmatched: 7. Germline V lookup: CDR1 MDHEN, CDR2 SYDVKM. The CDR3 nucleotides read TGTGCCAGCAGTTCTCTGACTAGCGGGAGGCCATACGAGCAGTACTTC. The encoded protein is CASSSLTSGRPYEQYF.

The rearrangement joins TRBV2 to TRBJ2-7; D is unresolved. Deletions cut 5 bases from V and 3 bases from J, with 5 bases between. This CDR3 region has 11 residues. Germline assignment: CDR1 SNHLY and CDR2 FYNNEI. The CDR3 protein is CASSSDYEQYF. The CDR3 coding sequence is TGTGCCAGCAGTTCCGACTACGAGCAGTACTTC.

V gene TRBV10-2 combines with J gene TRBJ2-7; possible D gene TRBD1, 7 bases. This CDR3 spans 17 amino acids. V was clipped by 6 bases and J by 1 base, with 22 bases between them. CDR1 is WSHSY, CDR2 SAAADI, per germline. The chain's CDR3 is CASSLRLGGGRSYEQYF. CDR3 bases: TGCGCCAGCAGCCTCCGATTAGGAGGGGGCCGATCCTACGAGCAGTACTTC.

The gene calls are TRBV4-2 and TRBJ2-7; 16 bases map to TRBD2. J gave up 5 bases and V 0 bases, and 7 bases lay outside the gene matches. The CDR3 length is 18 residues. Germline assignment: CDR1 LGHNA and CDR2 YNFKEQ. This CDR3 reads CASSQDEGTSGRADEQYF. The CDR3 bases are TGTGCCAGCAGCCAAGATGAAGGGACTAGCGGGAGGGCCGACGAGCAGTACTTC.

V gene TRBV7-2 combines with J gene TRBJ2-7; the D is unclear. V was shortened by 1 base and J by 7 bases, with 11 bases between the two germline ends. Looked up from germline, CDR1 is SGHTA and CDR2 is FQGNSA. This CDR3 comprises 13 residues. For the CDR3, the DNA is TGTGCCAGCAGCTTAGTTCTATATAGGGAGCAGTACTTC. This translates into CASSLVLYREQYF.

The chain links TRBV11-2 to TRBJ2-1, with 16 positions matching TRBD2. This CDR3 region has 18 residues. With 5 bases clipped from V and 6 bases from J, the junction kept 10 bases outside the gene matches. In germline, CDR1 is SGHAT, CDR2 FQNNGV. CDR3 sequence (DNA): TGTGCCAGCAGCCCAGGGACTAGCGGGAGGGCCCCGTCCAATGAGCAGTTCTTC. This sequence encodes CASSPGTSGRAPSNEQFF.

The chain links TRBV6-6 to TRBJ1-2, with 7 nucleotides matching TRBD1. With 7 bases clipped from V and 7 bases from J, the junction kept 6 bases outside the gene matches. From germline, CDR1 is MNHNY and CDR2 SVGAGI (reference sequence). CDR3 length: 12 residues. The CDR3 bases are TGTGCCAGCACAACCGGGACAGTTGGCTACACCTTC. It encodes CASTTGTVGYTF.

The CDR3 protein is CASSQGGTSGSNEQFF. CDR3 bases: TGCGCCAGCAGCCAAGGTGGGACTAGCGGGAGCAATGAGCAGTTCTTC. The chain carries TRBV4-3 and TRBJ2-1, with TRBD2 matching 14 bases. CDR3 length equals 16 residues. Germline CDR1 is LGHNA and CDR2 is YSLEER. The ends lost 1 base at V and 6 bases at J; junction bases unmatched: 2.

Remarks on this clone: Different DNA sequences within this sample yield the same CDR3. The chain has TRBV7-9 and TRBJ2-1; 12 positions agree with TRBD2. The junction had 4 bases not matched to a gene; V was cut back by 5 bases and J by 5 bases. Germline assignment: CDR1 SEHNR and CDR2 FQNEAQ (reference sequence). CDR3 length equals 15 residues. CDR3 sequence reads: CASSLGLAGNNEQFF. CDR3 nucleotide sequence: TGTGCCAGCAGCCTAGGACTAGCGGGGAACAATGAGCAGTTCTTC.

Concerning this clone itself: The junction differs from germline at one of its ends, possibly a read error. The rearrangement links TRBV5-6 to TRBJ2-7; perhaps TRBD2 as D (5 bases). The CDR3 is made up of 12 amino acids. The germline V gene encodes CDR1 SGHDT and CDR2 YYEEEE. CDR3 bases: TGTGCCAACAGCTTGGTCGGGGACGAGCAGTACTTC. Protein product: CANSLVGDEQYF.

The gene calls are TRBV25-1 and TRBJ2-7; TRBD1 agrees at 8 bases. CDR3 size: 14 residues. Trimming took 6 bases from V and 2 from J; bases not matched to a gene: 6. CDR1 and CDR2 (germline): MGHDK, SYGVNS. Written as DNA, the CDR3 is TGTGCCAGCAGGGACAACAGGGGGACCTACGAGCAGTACTTC. This translates into CASRDNRGTYEQYF.

This clone appeared once. The genes are TRBV7-2 and TRBJ2-2; the D is unclear. Trimming cost V 1 base and J 1 base, with 7 bases left between them. Germline V gene sequence: CDR1 SGHTA, CDR2 FQGNSA. This CDR3 contains 15 residues. Here the CDR3 DNA reads TGTGCCAGCAGCTTAGGTTTAGGGAACACCGGGGAGCTGTTTTTT. This encodes CASSLGLGNTGELFF.

The CDR3 protein is CASSLPQGLLGTEAFF. CDR3 bases: TGTGCCAGCAGTTTACCACAGGGTCTTCTTGGCACTGAAGCTTTCTTT. The chain uses TRBV28 and TRBJ1-1, with D perhaps matching TRBD1 (6 bases). The CDR3 is 16 amino acids. Trimming cost V 2 bases and J 4 bases, with 17 bases left between them. The germline CDR1 and CDR2 sequences are MDHEN and SYDVKM.

The chain uses TRBV25-1 and TRBJ1-3; 8 bases line up with TRBD1. With 4 bases clipped from V and 4 bases from J, the junction kept 6 bases outside the gene matches. In germline, CDR1 is MGHDK, CDR2 SYGVNS. The CDR3 runs 15 residues. CDR3 protein: CASSAGTGRGNTIYF. CDR3 nucleotide sequence: TGTGCCAGCAGTGCCGGGACAGGCCGAGGAAACACCATATATTTT.

This clone was observed a few times. This rearrangement joins TRBV9 to TRBJ1-1; no clear D gene. The germline gives CDR1 SGDLS, CDR2 YYNGEE. The CDR3 extends over 14 amino acids. Trimming stripped 4 bases from V and 2 bases from J, with 12 bases between. This CDR3 reads CASSLAGRNTEAFF. The DNA for the CDR3 is TGTGCCAGCAGCCTGGCGGGGAGAAACACTGAAGCTTTCTTT. The full variable domain, rest sourced from reference TRBV9 and TRBJ1-1, is DSGVTQTPKHLITATGQRVTLRCSPRSGDLSVYWYQQSLDQGLQFLIQYYNGEERAKGNILERFSAQQFPDLHSELNLSSLELGDSALYFCASSLAGRNTEAFFGQGTRLTVV.

The chain combines TRBV30 with TRBJ1-1, with unresolved D. This CDR3 contains 11 residues. Trimming cost V 2 bases and J 5 bases, with 6 bases left between them. Germline CDR1 and CDR2: GTSNPN and SVGIG (reference sequence). CDR3 sequence: CAWSLETEAFF. The CDR3 region has the DNA TGTGCCTGGAGTCTGGAAACTGAAGCTTTCTTT.